The 18 T cell receptor beta chains given below trace back to one sample, sequenced in a study of cytomegalovirus exposure and HLA in healthy donors. Here immunoSEQ multiplex PCR was the method, and the copy in TCRdb shows in-frame clones only, minus some. Seen here are 100,000 to 150,000 clones, 75% to 90% observed once, and the top ten hold around 1.2%. The sequencing input was PBMCs. The receptors originated from a woman younger than 35 in good health and CMV-seronegative.

The chain is built from TRBV6-6 and TRBJ1-4, with 8 bases fitting TRBD1. With V trimmed by 6 bases and J by 7 bases, 7 bases remained unmatched. There are 14 residues in the CDR3. In germline, CDR1 is MNHNY, CDR2 SVGAGI (reference sequence). The CDR3: CASSSGTGAEKLFF. CDR3 nucleotide sequence: TGTGCCAGCAGCTCCGGGACAGGAGCTGAAAAACTGTTTTTT.

The gene calls are TRBV6-4 and TRBJ1-1; D gene uncertain. The CDR3 extends over 13 amino acids. Germline CDR1 MRHNA, CDR2 SNTAGT. Trimming took off 7 bases at V and 3 bases at J, with 12 bases between the two ends. CDR3: CASKKRWDTEAFF. The CDR3 DNA sequence: TGTGCCAGCAAGAAGCGGTGGGACACTGAAGCTTTCTTT.

This clone came up a few times. The chain joins TRBV7-9 to TRBJ1-2; the D is unclear. Germline-derived CDR1 and CDR2 are SEHNR and FQNEAQ (reference sequence). CDR3 length: 16 residues. Trimming pared 5 bases from V and 2 bases from J, leaving 18 bases between. The CDR3: CASSPIRLRPNYGYTF. In nucleotides, the CDR3 is TGTGCCAGCAGCCCTATACGACTTCGCCCAAACTATGGCTACACCTTC.

This clone was observed once. The chain recombines TRBV5-1 with TRBJ2-1, with TRBD1 matching 9 bases. Germline loops: CDR1 SGHRS, CDR2 YFSETQ. This CDR3 is 17 amino acids long. V dropped 0 bases and J dropped 3; count of bases not matched to a gene: 7. CDR3 residues: CASSLAGTGILYNEQFF. The CDR3 region has the DNA TGCGCCAGCAGCTTGGCTGGGACAGGGATTCTCTACAATGAGCAGTTCTTC.

V and J are TRBV4-1 and TRBJ1-5, with 9 bases matching TRBD1. With 0 bases clipped from V and 9 bases from J, the junction kept 9 bases outside the gene matches. The CDR3 length is 16 residues. CDR1 and CDR2 from the germline V gene are MGHRA and YSYEKL. CDR3: CASSQDSRQGDLPQHF. The CDR3 DNA follows: TGCGCCAGCAGCCAAGATAGCCGACAGGGGGATTTGCCCCAGCATTTT.

The rearrangement joins TRBV18 to TRBJ1-3; possibly TRBD1 for D (6 bases). The CDR3 totals 16 residues. Germline CDR1 is KGHSH and CDR2 is LQKENI. The V end was cut by 3 bases, the J end by 8 bases, with 20 bases between. This CDR3 reads CASSPYDRNPLDTIYF. In DNA form, the CDR3 reads TGTGCCAGCTCACCCTACGACAGGAACCCGCTAGACACCATATATTTT.

This chain uses TRBV19 with TRBJ1-4; the match to TRBD1 covers 8 bases. The junction had 6 bases not matched to a gene; V was cut back by 6 bases and J by 3 bases. CDR1 and CDR2 (germline): LNHDA, SQIVND (reference sequence). This CDR3 contains 15 residues. CDR3 sequence reads: CASRSGGAANEKLFF. Here the CDR3 DNA reads TGTGCCAGTAGATCAGGGGGCGCGGCTAATGAAAAACTGTTTTTT.

V is TRBV28 and J is TRBJ1-4, with D possibly being TRBD1 (6 bases). CDR1 is MDHEN, CDR2 SYDVKM, per germline. V was shortened by 6 bases and J by 5 bases, with 16 bases between the two germline ends. This CDR3 contains 15 residues. The CDR3 bases are TGTGCCAGCAGCCCCCAGGGGACATTGAATGAAAAACTGTTTTTT. This gives the protein CASSPQGTLNEKLFF.

The CDR3 loop reads CASSVIPGQLSGANVLTF. In nucleotides, the CDR3 is TGTGCCAGCAGTGTTATCCCGGGACAACTCTCTGGGGCCAACGTCCTGACTTTC. The rearrangement joins TRBV6-1 to TRBJ2-6, with D perhaps TRBD1 (6 bases). This CDR3 region has 18 residues. Trimming removed 4 bases at V and 0 bases at J, with 16 bases between. In germline, CDR1 is MNHNS, CDR2 SASEGT.

The chain combines TRBV5-1 with TRBJ1-5, with D possibly being TRBD1 (5 bases). V lost 4 bases and J 4 bases, leaving 6 bases between the germline ends. The CDR3 spans 12 residues. Per the germline V gene, CDR1 is SGHRS and CDR2 is YFSETQ. The CDR3 DNA is TGCGCCAGCAGCGCAGGGAATCAGCCCCAGCATTTT. It specifies CASSAGNQPQHF.

The J gene is TRBJ1-1, the V gene TRBV18; 9 positions match TRBD1. Per germline, CDR1 KGHSH and CDR2 LQKENI. Losses at the gene ends were 3 bases for V and 3 bases for J; bases not matched to a gene: 8. The CDR3 extends over 16 amino acids. CDR3 in amino acids: CASSPPGQGRDTEAFF. The CDR3 nucleotides are TGTGCCAGCTCACCGCCGGGACAGGGTAGAGACACTGAAGCTTTCTTT.

The J gene is TRBJ2-1, the V gene TRBV6-1, with D possibly matching TRBD2 (7 bases). Germline V gives CDR1 MNHNS, CDR2 SASEGT. This CDR3 region has 14 residues. Trimming removed 8 bases from V and 0 bases from J, with 11 bases in between. The CDR3 bases are TGTGCCAGCGAGCGGGACAACTCCTACAATGAGCAGTTCTTC. The encoded protein is CASERDNSYNEQFF.

The chain employs TRBV27 and TRBJ1-4; D not resolved. Germline CDR1 MNHEY, CDR2 SMNVEV (reference sequence). The CDR3 contains 14 residues. Trimming removed 3 bases from V and 1 base from J, with 6 bases in between. CDR3 DNA sequence: TGTGCCAGCAGTTTCGAGGGAACTAATGAAAAACTGTTTTTT. This translates into CASSFEGTNEKLFF. The full variable domain, its missing parts supplied by reference TRBV27 and TRBJ1-4, is EAQVTQNPRYLITVTGKKLTVTCSQNMNHEYMSWYRQDPGLGLRQIYYSMNVEVTDKGDVPEGYKVSRKEKRNFPLILESPSPNQTSLYFCASSFEGTNEKLFFGSGTQLSVL.

This clone appeared a few times. The chain joins TRBV6-1 to TRBJ2-1, with 8 positions matching TRBD1. With 6 bases clipped from V and 6 bases from J, the junction kept 4 bases outside the gene matches. Looked up from germline, CDR1 is MNHNS and CDR2 is SASEGT. This CDR3 region has 13 residues. CDR3 DNA: TGTGCCAGCAGGACAGGGGAGAGCAATGAGCAGTTCTTC. Translated, it gives CASRTGESNEQFF.

The chain uses TRBV13 and TRBJ1-2; 9 bases map to TRBD1. The germline gives CDR1 PRHDT, CDR2 FYEKMQ (reference sequence). J was trimmed by 7 bases and V by 3 bases; bases with no gene match: 3. This CDR3 region has 13 residues. CDR3 coding DNA: TGTGCCAGCAGCTTGGGACAGGGCGGTGGCTACACCTTC. Residues: CASSLGQGGGYTF.

This clone was observed a handful of times. J is TRBJ1-6 and V is TRBV11-2, with D tentatively TRBD1 (6 bases). The CDR3 extends over 17 amino acids. V dropped 2 bases and J dropped 6 bases, with 17 bases sitting between them. CDR1 SGHAT and CDR2 FQNNGV come from the germline V gene. The CDR3 here is CASSLRAQGFSNSPLHF. The CDR3 nucleotides are TGTGCCAGCAGCTTAAGAGCTCAGGGGTTTTCTAATTCACCCCTCCACTTT.

The CDR3 region has the DNA TGTGCCTGGAGTGTAGACACGGGGGCCAACGTCCTGACTTTC. Translation: CAWSVDTGANVLTF. The chain couples TRBV30 to TRBJ2-6, with D uncertain. This CDR3 spans 14 amino acids. Germline values: CDR1 GTSNPN, CDR2 SVGIG (reference sequence). Trimming took off 0 bases at V and 4 bases at J, with 7 bases between the two ends.

This chain joins TRBV4-1 and TRBJ1-1; 8 bases agree with TRBD1. Germline V lookup: CDR1 MGHRA, CDR2 YSYEKL. This CDR3 is built from 15 residues. V lost 4 bases, J lost 3 bases, and 7 bases stayed unmatched. The DNA of the CDR3 is TGCGCCAGCAGCCGAACAGGGGGTGAGTACACTGAAGCTTTCTTT. It encodes CASSRTGGEYTEAFF.